This T cell receptor (beta chain) originates from a study of response to subunit inactivated influenza vaccine. TCRdb reanalysed the RT-PCR reads using MiXCR and keeps one entry per CDR3 protein. Of 500,000 to 550,000 distinct CDR3 sequences in the sample, 6.5% to 8% were seen once. Findings and limits, study-wide: The study's authors posited that every seasonal influenza vaccination enlists few new T cells.

Germline loops: CDR1 MNHEY, CDR2 SMNVEV (reference sequence). V lost 3 bases and J lost 8, with 13 bases in between. The CDR3 has 13 amino acids. This clonotype appeared many times. The antigen is not known. The V gene is TRBV27, the J gene TRBJ1-2, with D unclear. The receptor comes from a man between 50 and 70 years old who received an inactivated influenza vaccine. The source material was PBMCs from blood, sampled 23 months after vaccination. The chain's CDR3 is CASSLFGLTGYTF. As DNA, the CDR3 is TGTGCCAGCAGTTTGTTTGGCCTTACGGGCTACACCTTC.